The rows below give T cell receptor beta chains drawn from one sample of a study of control samples from healthy donors and cancer patients. The assay was immunoSEQ multiplex PCR, and TCRdb's table has in-frame clones only and misses some. The table records tens of thousands of clones, approximately 84% of them present only once. Sequencing used blood. The receptor source for this set is a woman between 50 and 59 years old in good health. CDR3s include the opening cysteine and the closing phenylalanine or tryptophan. D genes are given only for firm matches. The size entry is marked missing in some rows and otherwise reads once, few, many or a size class.

>TRBJ2-5|15|NA|TRBV3-1/TRBV3-2|NA
TGTGCCAGCAGCCAAGAACGATCCACGCAAGAGACCCAGTACTTC
CASSQERSTQETQYF
>TRBJ1-1|13|NA|TRBV11-3|NA
TGTGCCAGCAGCCAACGCGAGGGTGCTGAAGCTTTCTTT
CASSQREGAEAFF
>TRBJ2-1|13|NA|TRBV21-1|NA
TGTGCCAACACCGGGACGAGGAACAATGAGCAGTTCTTC
CANTGTRNNEQFF
>TRBJ2-2|12|NA|TRBV6-6|NA
TGTGCCAGCACCACCAGGGCAGGGGAGCTGTTTTTT
CASTTRAGELFF
>TRBJ1-3|14|NA|TRBV10-3|NA
TGTGCCATCAGTGAGTCGGGAGGTGGAAACACCATATATTTT
CAISESGGGNTIYF
>TRBJ2-3|17|NA|TRBV5-4|NA
TGTGCCAGCAGCTTTTCTGTGGGGGTCGCTCGCACAGATACGCAGTATTTT
CASSFSVGVARTDTQYF
>TRBJ1-6|14|NA|TRBV7-8|NA
TGTGCCAGCAGCTTGGGGGGGTATACTTCACCCCTCCACTTT
CASSLGGYTSPLHF
>TRBJ2-3|11|once|TRBV29-1|NA
TGCAGCCTACGGGGAACAGATACGCAGTATTTT
CSLRGTDTQYF
>TRBJ2-2|14|NA|TRBV4-1|NA
TGCGCCAGCAGCCAAGATCCCCAGAGAGGGGAGCTGTTTTTT
CASSQDPQRGELFF
>TRBJ2-6|16|NA|TRBV9|NA
TGTGCCAGCAGCGCGGAAGTCCTACGAGGGGCCAACGTCCTGACTTTC
CASSAEVLRGANVLTF
>TRBJ1-1|15|NA|TRBV15|NA
TGTGCCACCAGCAGAGATCGGGTGATGAACACTGAAGCTTTCTTT
CATSRDRVMNTEAFF
>TRBJ2-1|14|once|TRBV7-9|NA
TGTGCCAGCAGCTTAAAACTGCAGGGCCATGAGCAGTTCTTC
CASSLKLQGHEQFF
>TRBJ1-1|12|NA|TRBV28|NA
TGTGCCAGCAGTCTTATGAACACTGAAGCTTTCTTT
CASSLMNTEAFF
>TRBJ1-1|13|few|TRBV2|NA
TGTGCCAGCAGCAGGGAGGGGGACACTGAAGCTTTCTTT
CASSREGDTEAFF
>TRBJ2-1|15|NA|TRBV9|TRBD2
TGTGCCAGCAGCGAAACTAGCGACGCCTACAATGAGCAGTTCTTC
CASSETSDAYNEQFF
>TRBJ2-7|11|NA|TRBV7-9|NA
TGTGCCAGCAGCTTAAACTACGAGCAGTACTTC
CASSLNYEQYF
>TRBJ1-1|16|NA|TRBV5-1|TRBD1
TGCGCCAGCGGCCCGGGACAGGCGCGTTTAAACACTGAAGCTTTCTTT
CASGPGQARLNTEAFF
>TRBJ2-1|14|NA|TRBV28|NA
TGTGACAGCAGGGCCGGGACGCCAAGCGGTGAGCAGTTCTTC
CDSRAGTPSGEQFF
>TRBJ1-1|13|NA|TRBV19|NA
TGTGCCAGTAGTATTCACGAGGGCACTGAAGCTTTCTTT
CASSIHEGTEAFF
>TRBJ2-1|17|NA|TRBV28|TRBD2
TGTGCCAGCAGTTTAATCCGGCCTAGCGGTTCCTACAATGAGCAGTTCTTC
CASSLIRPSGSYNEQFF
>TRBJ2-5|17|NA|TRBV19|NA
TGTGCCAGTAGGCCGGGCTGGCGGGGCAGGGGACAAGAGACCCAGTACTTC
CASRPGWRGRGQETQYF
>TRBJ1-5|15|NA|TRBV7-8|NA
TGTGCCAGCAGCTTGAGAAGGGCGGGCAATCAGCCCCAGCATTTT
CASSLRRAGNQPQHF
>TRBJ1-1|14|NA|TRBV5-1|NA
TGCGCCAGCAGCTTGCGAGAGTCCAACACTGAAGCTTTCTTT
CASSLRESNTEAFF
>TRBJ2-3|18|NA|TRBV28|TRBD2
TGTGCCAGCAGCCCTACCGCGGCGGGAGGGGGCGTGAGAGATACGCAGTATTTT
CASSPTAAGGGVRDTQYF